The following is a T cell receptor beta chain sequence with its context. Its antigen is unknown. Germline V lookup: CDR1 MNHEY, CDR2 SVGEGT. V lost 6 bases and J 0 bases, leaving 15 bases between the germline ends. The CDR3 contains 16 residues. This entry belongs to a study of Ad26.COV2.S vaccination and SARS-CoV-2 variants. Study-wide context: The vaccine Ad26.COV2.S was put into the muscle once, or twice with 56 days between. The study's findings and limits: Responses of T cells in total may have been underestimated by the TCR breadth and depth analyses.

Indicated treatment: around 19 received Ad26.COV2.S at low or high dose, single or two shots; about 5 received placebo; per-sample allocation not given. Day 63 following the first vaccine or placebo injection was when the samples were taken. This Boston cohort included adults aged 18-55 years. Sequenced by immunoSEQ multiplex PCR; TCRdb stores in-frame clones only, minus some. This table has a few hundred thousand clones, 92% appearing once. The chain couples TRBV6-2 or TRBV6-3 to TRBJ2-1, with a weak D call TRBD2 (5 bases). This sequence was found in a person aged 18-65 years who received the Ad26.COV2.S COVID-19 vaccine or a placebo. The specimen comprised peripheral blood, sampled in a trial of Ad26.COV2.S vaccine versus placebo. CDR3 region: CASSLFLASSYNEQFF. CDR3 bases: TGTGCCAGCAGCCTTTTCTTAGCGAGCTCCTACAATGAGCAGTTCTTC.